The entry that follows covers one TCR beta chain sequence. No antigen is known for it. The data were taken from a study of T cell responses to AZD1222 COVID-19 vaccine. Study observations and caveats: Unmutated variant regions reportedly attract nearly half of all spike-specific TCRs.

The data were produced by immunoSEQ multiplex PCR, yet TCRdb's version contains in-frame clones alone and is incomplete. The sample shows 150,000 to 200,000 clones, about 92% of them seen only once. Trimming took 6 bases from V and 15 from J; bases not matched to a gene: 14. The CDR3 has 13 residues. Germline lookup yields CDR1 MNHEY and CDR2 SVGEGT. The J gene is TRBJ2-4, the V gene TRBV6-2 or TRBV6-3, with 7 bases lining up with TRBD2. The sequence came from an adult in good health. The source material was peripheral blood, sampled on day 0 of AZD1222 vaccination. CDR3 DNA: TGTGCCAGCAGCCCAAGCGGGGCCCTACTTGGGTACTTC. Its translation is CASSPSGALLGYF.